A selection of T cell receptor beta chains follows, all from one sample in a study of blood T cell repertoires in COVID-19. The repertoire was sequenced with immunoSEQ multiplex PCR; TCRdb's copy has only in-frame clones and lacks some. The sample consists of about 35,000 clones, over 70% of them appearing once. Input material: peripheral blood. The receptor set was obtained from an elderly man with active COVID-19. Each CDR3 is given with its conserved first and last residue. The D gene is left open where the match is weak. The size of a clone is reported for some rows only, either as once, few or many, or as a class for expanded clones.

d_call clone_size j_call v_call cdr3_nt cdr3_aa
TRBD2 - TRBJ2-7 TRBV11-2 TGTGCCAGCAGCTCAGGGGGTCTAGCGGGAAGATATTACGAGCAGTACTTC CASSSGGLAGRYYEQYF
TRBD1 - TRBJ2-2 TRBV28 TGTGCCAGCAGTTTGTTCCCTCTGACAGGGGGGAACACCGGGGAGCTGTTTTTT CASSLFPLTGGNTGELFF
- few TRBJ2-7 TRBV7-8 TGTGCCAGCAGCTTAGAGGCTAGCTCCTACGAGCAGTACTTC CASSLEASSYEQYF
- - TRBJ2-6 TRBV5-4 TGTGCCAGCACTCAGGAGGTTGCTGGGGCCAACGTCCTGACTTTC CASTQEVAGANVLTF
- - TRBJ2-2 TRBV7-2 TGTGCCAGCAGCTTAGAGCACAGAAACACCGGGGAGCTGTTTTTT CASSLEHRNTGELFF
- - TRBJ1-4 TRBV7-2 TGTGCCAGCAGCCGGAGCGGAGCGGCGGAACTGTTTTTT CASSRSGAAELFF
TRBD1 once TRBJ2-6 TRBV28 TGTGCCAGCACTACCTGGACAGGGAACGTCCTGACTTTC CASTTWTGNVLTF
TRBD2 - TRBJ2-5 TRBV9 TGTGCCAGCAGCCGAAGTGGGGCTAGCGGGAGCCGAGGAGTAGAGACCCAGTACTTC CASSRSGASGSRGVETQYF
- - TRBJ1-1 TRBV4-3 TGCGCCAGCAGCCAAGGGTTCGGGGGGCTGGACACTGAAGCTTTCTTT CASSQGFGGLDTEAFF
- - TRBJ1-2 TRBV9 TGTGCCAGCAGCGTAGGTGGAGGGCAGAACTATGGCTACACCTTC CASSVGGGQNYGYTF
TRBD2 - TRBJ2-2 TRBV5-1 TGCGCCAGCAGCTTGGTGGCGGGAGCCGTCACCGGGGAGCTGTTTTTT CASSLVAGAVTGELFF
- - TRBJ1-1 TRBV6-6 TGTGCCAGCGGGGGCACTGGTGGCACTGAAGCTTTCTTT CASGGTGGTEAFF
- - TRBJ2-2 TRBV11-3 TGTGCCAGCAGTACGACAGTAGAGAACACCGGGGAGCTGTTTTTT CASSTTVENTGELFF
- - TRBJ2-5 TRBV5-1 TGCGCCAGCAGCTTGGGTCCCCTGAGGGAGACCCAGTACTTC CASSLGPLRETQYF
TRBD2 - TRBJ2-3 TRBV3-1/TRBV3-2 TGTGCCAGCAGCCGTCTCCCGGGGACTAGCGGGCGAGGGAGGACAGATACGCAGTATTTT CASSRLPGTSGRGRTDTQYF
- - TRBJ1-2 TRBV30 TGTGCCTGGAGTGTAGCAGGGCTGGGAGGCTACACCTTC CAWSVAGLGGYTF
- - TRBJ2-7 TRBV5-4 TGTGCCAGCAGCCCAATCCAAGGGGGAGTTAGCTACGAGCAGTACTTC CASSPIQGGVSYEQYF
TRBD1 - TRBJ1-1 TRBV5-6 TGTGCCAGCAGCTTGGGGGGGACAGGGCTGAACACTGAAGCTTTCTTT CASSLGGTGLNTEAFF
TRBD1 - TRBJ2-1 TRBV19 TGTGCCAGTAGTATAGAGGGGACAGGAACCTACAATGAGCAGTTCTTC CASSIEGTGTYNEQFF
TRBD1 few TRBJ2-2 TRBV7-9 TGTGCCAGCAGCTCTACGGAACAGGGGGTGACCGGGGAGCTGTTTTTT CASSSTEQGVTGELFF
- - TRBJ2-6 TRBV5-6 TGTGCCAGCAGCCGTCCCGGTAGCTCTGGGGCCAACGTCCTGACTTTC CASSRPGSSGANVLTF
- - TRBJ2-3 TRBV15 TGTGCCACCAGCAGAGATCAGGACACTATCACAGATACGCAGTATTTT CATSRDQDTITDTQYF
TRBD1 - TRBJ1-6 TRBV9 TGTGCCAGCAGCGACCGGGACAGATGGGATTCACCCCTCCACTTT CASSDRDRWDSPLHF
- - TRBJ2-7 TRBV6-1 TGTGCCAGCAGTGGACAACAGGGCACAATTACGGCCTACGAGCAGTACTTC CASSGQQGTITAYEQYF
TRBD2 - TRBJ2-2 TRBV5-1 TGCGCCAGCAGCCTACTAGCGACGAACACCGGGGAGCTGTTTTTT CASSLLATNTGELFF
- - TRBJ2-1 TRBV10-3 TGTGCCATCAGAACTGATGTTTATTTGACAGGAACACGGAATGAGCAGTTCTTC CAIRTDVYLTGTRNEQFF
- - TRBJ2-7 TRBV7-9 TGTGCCAGCAGCTTAGCGGGGGCTGGATACGAGCAGTACTTC CASSLAGAGYEQYF
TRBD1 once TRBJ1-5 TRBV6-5 TGTGCCAGCAGTCCACAGGGGAGCAATCAGCCCCAGCATTTT CASSPQGSNQPQHF
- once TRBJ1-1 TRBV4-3 TGCGCCAGCAGCAATACAGGGACTGAAGCTTTCTTT CASSNTGTEAFF
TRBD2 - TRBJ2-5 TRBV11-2 TGTGCCAGCAGCCTGGGGGTAGCGGGCGGGGAGACCCAGTACTTC CASSLGVAGGETQYF
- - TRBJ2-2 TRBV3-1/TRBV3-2 TGTGCCAGCAGCCTCGGACAGACGAACACCGGGGAGCTGTTTTTT CASSLGQTNTGELFF
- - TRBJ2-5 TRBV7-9 TGTGCCAGCACCACCAGGGACCAAGAGACCCAGTACTTC CASTTRDQETQYF
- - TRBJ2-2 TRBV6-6 TGTGCCAGTGCGGGACAGCCCGCGAACACCGGGGAGCTGTTTTTT CASAGQPANTGELFF
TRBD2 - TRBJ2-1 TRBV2 TGTGCCAGCAGCCCCCGCGGTCGGGGGGCCTACAATGAGCAGTTCTTC CASSPRGRGAYNEQFF
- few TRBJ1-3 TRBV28 TGTGCCAGCAGTTTAACGGGACACTTACCTTCTGGAAACACCATATATTTT CASSLTGHLPSGNTIYF
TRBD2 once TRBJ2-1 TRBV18 TGTGCCAGCTCACCCGCTAGCGGGACATACAATGAGCAGTTCTTC CASSPASGTYNEQFF
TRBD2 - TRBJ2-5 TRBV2 TGTGCCAGCAGGGAGACTAGCGGGGCGGAGACCCAGTACTTC CASRETSGAETQYF
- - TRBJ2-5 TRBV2 TGTGCCAGCAACAGATTGGGAGAGACCCAGTACTTC CASNRLGETQYF
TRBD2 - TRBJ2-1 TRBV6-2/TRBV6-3 TGTGCCAGCAGTACCGCAAAACCCACTAGCGGGAGAGTTCAGTTCTTC CASSTAKPTSGRVQFF
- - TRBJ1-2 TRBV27 TGTGCCAGCACACGTTGGGGGGGTTATGGCTACACCTTC CASTRWGGYGYTF
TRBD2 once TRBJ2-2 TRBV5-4 TGTGCCAGCAGCTTGGATGGGACTAGCGTTCCCGGGGAGCTGTTTTTT CASSLDGTSVPGELFF
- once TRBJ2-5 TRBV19 TGTGCCAGTAGTATCCGGGGGGCTAAAGAGACCCAGTACTTC CASSIRGAKETQYF
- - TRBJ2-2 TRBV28 TGTGCCAGCAGTTTATCTAGGGGGCGGGGCGGGGAGCTGTTTTTT CASSLSRGRGGELFF
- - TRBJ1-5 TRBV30 TGTGCCTGGAGTGGTCTCGGGGCCCAGCATTTT CAWSGLGAQHF
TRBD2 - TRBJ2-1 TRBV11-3 TGTGCCAGCAGCCTACTAGCGCGCGGGGAGCAGTTCTTC CASSLLARGEQFF
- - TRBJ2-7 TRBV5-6 TGTGCCAGCAGCTTGGGTTACTCCTCCTACGAGCAGTACTTC CASSLGYSSYEQYF